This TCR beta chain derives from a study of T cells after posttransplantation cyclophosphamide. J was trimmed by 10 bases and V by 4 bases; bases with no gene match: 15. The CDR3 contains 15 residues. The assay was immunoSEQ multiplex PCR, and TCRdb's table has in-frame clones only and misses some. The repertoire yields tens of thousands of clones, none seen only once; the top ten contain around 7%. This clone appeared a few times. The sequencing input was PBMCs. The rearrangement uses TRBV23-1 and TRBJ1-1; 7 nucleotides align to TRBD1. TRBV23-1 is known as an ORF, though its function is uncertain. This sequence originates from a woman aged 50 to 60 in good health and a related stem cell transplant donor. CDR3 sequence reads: CASSPKTGPYPTAFF. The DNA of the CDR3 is TGCGCCAGCAGTCCTAAGACAGGGCCTTACCCTACAGCTTTCTTT.